This T cell receptor (beta chain) is drawn from a study of cytomegalovirus exposure and HLA in healthy donors. The germline CDR1 and CDR2 sequences are LNHDA and SQIVND (reference sequence). CDR3 length: 15 amino acids. V lost 3 bases and J 5 bases, leaving 14 bases between the germline ends. This clone appeared once. What it recognizes is unknown. Study conclusions and caveats: A list of about 160 TCR beta chains associated with cytomegalovirus was given.

Method: immunoSEQ multiplex PCR; TCRdb's copy keeps in-frame clones and lacks some. The sample consists of some 210,000 clones, 70% to 90% of them appearing once. The clonotype comes from a woman aged 18-29 years in good health and CMV-seronegative. What was sequenced was PBMCs. V usage is TRBV19 and J usage is TRBJ1-5; D unclear. DNA for the CDR3: TGTGCCAGTAGTATTAGCGAGGAGGTGTATCAGCCCCAGCATTTT. This translates into CASSISEEVYQPQHF. The full variable domain, completed using reference TRBV19 and TRBJ1-5, is DGGITQSPKYLFRKEGQNVTLSCEQNLNHDAMYWYRQDPGQGLRLIYYSQIVNDFQKGDIAEGYSVSREKKESFPLTVTSAQKNPTAFYLCASSISEEVYQPQHFGDGTRLSIL.